The 18 T cell receptor beta chains given below trace back to one sample, sequenced in a study of molecular identifiers for immune sequencing clone quantification. Each CDR3 protein gets one entry after TCRdb re-called the PCR reads with MiXCR. The sample has approximately 500,000 distinct CDR3 sequences; around 25% are singletons. What was sequenced was naive CD8+ T cells from blood, with Jurkat cell RNA spiked in. The subset denotes: FACS-sorted CD8+CD4-CCR7+CD45RA+ naive T cells. The receptors derive from a human donor in good health. Some libraries in this study had Jurkat cell RNA spiked in.

The rearrangement joins TRBV11-2 to TRBJ2-5; no clear D. V was pared by 5 bases and J by 4 bases, with 11 bases between. From germline, CDR1 is SGHAT and CDR2 FQNNGV. CDR3 length equals 13 residues. Written as DNA, the CDR3 is TGTGCCAGCAGCGATAGTGTTCGAGAGACCCAGTACTTC. It is translated as CASSDSVRETQYF.

This chain connects TRBV7-6 to TRBJ1-1; 9 bases map to TRBD1. The trim removed 3 bases at V and 5 bases at J, leaving 10 bases unmatched. There are 16 residues in the CDR3. Germline V CDR1 and CDR2: SGHVS, FNYEAQ. In nucleotides, the CDR3 is TGTGCCAGCAGCTTCGGACAGGGGACTCTGGAGACTGAAGCTTTCTTT. This codes for CASSFGQGTLETEAFF. Full variable domain (missing parts from reference TRBV7-6 and TRBJ1-1): GAGVSQSPRYKVTKRGQDVALRCDPISGHVSLYWYRQALGQGPEFLTYFNYEAQQDKSGLPNDRFSAERPEGSISTLTIQRTEQRDSAMYRCASSFGQGTLETEAFFGQGTRLTVV.

In its sample, this clonotype was seen a few times. The chain is built from TRBV9 and TRBJ2-5; 7 nucleotides line up with TRBD1. Germline-derived CDR1 and CDR2 are SGDLS and YYNGEE. The trim removed 3 bases at V and 2 bases at J, leaving 4 bases unmatched. This CDR3 comprises 14 residues. This chain's CDR3 is CASSGGQLQETQYF. The CDR3 DNA reads TGTGCCAGCAGCGGGGGACAGCTGCAAGAGACCCAGTACTTC.

Of note for this clonotype: Given a much more abundant clone one base away, this may be a read error. The V and J genes are TRBV27 and TRBJ2-7; a weak D match, TRBD2 (6 bases). Trimming shortened V by 7 bases and J by 3 bases, and 13 bases separated the two germline ends. Germline lookup yields CDR1 MNHEY and CDR2 SMNVEV (reference sequence). There are 13 residues in the CDR3. CDR3 coding DNA: TGTGCCAGCATCGCCGCGGGGTTCTACGAGCAGTACTTC. Amino acids: CASIAAGFYEQYF.

This chain connects TRBV28 to TRBJ2-7, with 12 bases matching TRBD2. Germline V lookup: CDR1 MDHEN, CDR2 SYDVKM. J gave up 5 bases and V 6 bases, and 5 bases lay outside the gene matches. The CDR3 has 14 amino acids. The CDR3 DNA reads as TGTGCCAGCAGATGGACTAGCGGGGTCCACGAGCAGTACTTC. It translates to CASRWTSGVHEQYF.

A remark on this clonotype: A much bigger clone sits one base away, suggesting this may be a read error. The CDR3 carries no conserved terminal phenylalanine or tryptophan, so it likely arises from a read error. The chain has TRBV5-1 and TRBJ2-3, with 14 bases identical to TRBD2. With V trimmed by 4 bases and J by 4 bases, 20 bases remained unmatched. The CDR3 length is 21 residues. CDR1 SGHRS and CDR2 YFSETQ come from the germline V gene. The CDR3 region is CASSPEPGLAGAIIIPDTQYL. CDR3 in DNA: TGCGCCAGCAGCCCGGAACCGGGACTAGCGGGAGCGATCATCATCCCAGATACGCAGTATCTT.

This clonotype was seen a handful of times. The V call is TRBV19, the J call TRBJ2-7; either TRBD1 or TRBD2 may fit D (5 bases each). V was cut by 6 bases and J by 2 bases, with 11 bases left in between. This CDR3 is built from 13 residues. The germline gives CDR1 LNHDA, CDR2 SQIVND (reference sequence). CDR3 nucleotide sequence: TGTGCCAGTAGCCGGGGCCAAGCCTACGAGCAGTACTTC. The encoded protein is CASSRGQAYEQYF. The complete variable domain, with remaining parts taken from reference TRBV19 and TRBJ2-7, reads DGGITQSPKYLFRKEGQNVTLSCEQNLNHDAMYWYRQDPGQGLRLIYYSQIVNDFQKGDIAEGYSVSREKKESFPLTVTSAQKNPTAFYLCASSRGQAYEQYFGPGTRLTVT.

This chain links TRBV11-2 with TRBJ1-5; D might be TRBD1 (5 bases). The CDR3 runs 15 residues. Trimming shortened V by 1 base and J by 3 bases, and 10 bases separated the two germline ends. Germline V gene data show CDR1 as SGHAT and CDR2 as FQNNGV. CDR3 nucleotide sequence: TGTGCCAGCAGCTTAGGGCAGGGAGTCAATCAGCCCCAGCATTTT. Amino acid sequence: CASSLGQGVNQPQHF.

At least ten counts were recorded for this clonotype. The V gene is TRBV29-1, the J gene TRBJ2-3, with a weak D call TRBD2 (5 bases). Trimming removed 4 bases at V and 5 bases at J, with 19 bases between. This CDR3 has 15 amino acids. Germline-derived CDR1 and CDR2 are SQVTM and ANQGSEA. Here the CDR3 DNA reads TGCAGCGTTGGGGGATCCGGGATACACTTAGATACGCAGTATTTT. Protein sequence: CSVGGSGIHLDTQYF.

This rearrangement joins TRBV12-3 or TRBV12-4 to TRBJ2-3; possible D gene TRBD2, 5 bases. V was trimmed by 3 bases and J by 4 bases, leaving 17 bases between them. The CDR3 is made up of 16 amino acids. The CDR3 reads CASSFVAGQGADTQYF. The CDR3 coding sequence is TGTGCCAGCAGTTTCGTGGCGGGCCAAGGCGCAGATACGCAGTATTTT.

This chain connects TRBV27 to TRBJ1-5; 8 bases map to TRBD1. CDR1 is MNHEY, CDR2 SMNVEV, per germline (reference sequence). The junction had 4 bases not matched to a gene; V was cut back by 6 bases and J by 0 bases. The CDR3 is made up of 15 amino acids. The DNA for the CDR3 is TGTGCCAGCAGAGGACAGGGAGATAGCAATCAGCCCCAGCATTTT. Translating it yields CASRGQGDSNQPQHF.

The sample holds a few counts of this clonotype. The chain couples TRBV6-4 to TRBJ2-1; TRBD1 might be the D (5 bases). CDR1 and CDR2 from the germline V gene are MRHNA and SNTAGT. This CDR3 spans 15 amino acids. V gave up 4 bases and J gave up 0 bases, with 10 bases separating them. The CDR3 here is CASSAADSSYNEQFF. The CDR3 nucleotides are TGTGCCAGCAGTGCAGCAGACAGCTCCTACAATGAGCAGTTCTTC.

As for this clonotype: Mismatch with germline at one junction end may stem from a read error. The CDR3 nucleotides are TGCGCCAGCCGCCAAAACCATTTGGCGCAGGACGATACGCAGTATTTT. It codes for CASRQNHLAQDDTQYF. The J gene is TRBJ2-3, the V gene TRBV4-1, with D unresolved. Germline lookup yields CDR1 MGHRA and CDR2 YSYEKL. The CDR3 consists of 16 residues.

This clonotype was counted ten times or more. The rearrangement uses TRBV7-6 and TRBJ1-1; tentative D call: TRBD1 (6 bases). Germline assignment: CDR1 SGHVS and CDR2 FNYEAQ. The CDR3 is made up of 13 amino acids. Trimming removed 3 bases from V and 5 bases from J, with 10 bases in between. CDR3 loop: CASSLGAQTEAFF. In nucleotides, the CDR3 is TGTGCCAGCAGCTTGGGGGCGCAAACTGAAGCTTTCTTT.

The chain joins TRBV6-2 or TRBV6-3 to TRBJ2-1, with a weak D call TRBD2 (5 bases). The germline V gene encodes CDR1 MNHEY and CDR2 SVGEGT. The CDR3 length is 15 residues. Trimming stripped 2 bases from V and 0 bases from J, with 8 bases between. The CDR3 bases are TGTGCCAGCAGTTACGAAGGGAGCTCCTACAATGAGCAGTTCTTC. It codes for CASSYEGSSYNEQFF.

This clonotype was seen only a few times. The genes are TRBV27 and TRBJ2-7, with TRBD2 matching over 11 bases. This CDR3 contains 16 residues. Germline values: CDR1 MNHEY, CDR2 SMNVEV (reference sequence). J lost 7 bases, V lost 1 base, and 9 bases had no gene match. The CDR3, as DNA: TGTGCCAGCAGTTTATTAGTCCCTAGCGGGAGGAGGGAGCAGTACTTC. Translating it yields CASSLLVPSGRREQYF.

The table lists this clonotype with a few counts. A much bigger clone sits one base away, suggesting this may be a read error. The DNA for the CDR3 is TGTGCCAGCCAGGACAGCTACGAGCAGTACTTC. Its protein is CASQDSYEQYF. The gene calls are TRBV6-2 or TRBV6-3 and TRBJ2-7; tentatively, D is TRBD1 (6 bases). The ends were cut back, 8 bases at V and 3 bases at J, with 8 bases in the middle. Germline V gene sequence: CDR1 MNHEY, CDR2 SVGEGT. The CDR3 runs to 11 residues.

The gene calls are TRBV19 and TRBJ2-2, with D uncertain. CDR1 LNHDA and CDR2 SQIVND come from the germline V gene (reference sequence). Trimming removed 6 bases from V and 9 bases from J, with 8 bases in between. There are 11 residues in the CDR3. In nucleotides, the CDR3 is TGTGCCAGTAGAGGATCCAGGGAGCTGTTTTTT. Translation gives CASRGSRELFF.